This is a list of T cell receptor beta chains from one sample in a study of T cell changes during pregnancy in multiple sclerosis. The assay was immunoSEQ multiplex PCR, and TCRdb's table has in-frame clones only and misses some. The top ten clones hold under 2% of a sample with roughly 41,000 clones, around 94% of them seen once. This specimen consisted of peripheral blood, obtained in the third trimester of pregnancy. These receptors were collected from a female donor with multiple sclerosis, enrolled in a pregnancy study. Both conserved end residues are part of each CDR3. Each record gives: clone size, V gene, D gene, J gene, CDR3 protein, CDR3 DNA. A D gene is named only where the DNA matches it firmly. Clone sizes are given selectively: once, few, many, or a class where the clone is expanded.

>NA|TRBV27|NA|TRBJ2-2
CASSPRQTNTGELFF
TGTGCCAGCAGTCCCAGACAGACGAACACCGGGGAGCTGTTTTTT
>NA|TRBV7-9|NA|TRBJ2-7
CASRPIGQYEYEQYF
TGTGCCAGCAGACCGATCGGACAATATGAATACGAGCAGTACTTC
>NA|TRBV2|TRBD1|TRBJ1-3
CAQSAITGDTNSGNTIYF
TGTGCCCAATCCGCTATTACAGGGGACACCAACTCTGGAAACACCATATATTTT
>medium-sized|TRBV4-1|TRBD1|TRBJ1-5
CASSQETGVNQPQHF
TGCGCCAGCAGCCAGGAGACAGGGGTCAATCAGCCCCAGCATTTT
>NA|TRBV10-3|TRBD2|TRBJ2-3
CAINPGTSGTSTDTQYF
TGTGCCATCAATCCCGGGACTAGCGGTACTAGCACAGATACGCAGTATTTT
>NA|TRBV15|TRBD2|TRBJ2-7
CATSRPGIASGSSYEQYF
TGTGCCACCAGCAGACCCGGGATAGCTAGCGGGAGCTCCTACGAGCAGTACTTC
>NA|TRBV9|NA|TRBJ2-1
CASAGGSGYNEQFF
TGTGCCAGCGCAGGGGGTAGCGGCTACAATGAGCAGTTCTTC
>NA|TRBV7-6|TRBD2|TRBJ2-7
CASSGREADYEQYF
TGTGCCAGCAGCGGGCGGGAGGCGGACTACGAGCAGTACTTC
>once|TRBV5-1|NA|TRBJ2-3
CASSLGLVSADTQYF
TGCGCCAGCAGCTTGGGCCTAGTATCCGCAGATACGCAGTATTTT
>NA|TRBV2|TRBD1|TRBJ2-7
CASGTGVDEQYF
TGTGCCAGCGGGACAGGGGTTGACGAGCAGTACTTC
>NA|TRBV7-9|NA|TRBJ1-2
CASSSIREYNGYTF
TGTGCCAGCAGCTCTATCCGGGAGTATAATGGCTACACCTTC
>NA|TRBV4-1|TRBD1|TRBJ2-1
CASSQGGNRGAYNEQFF
TGCGCCAGCAGCCAAGGGGGGAACAGGGGCGCCTACAATGAGCAGTTCTTC
>NA|TRBV27|NA|TRBJ1-3
CASTYQDQGNTIYF
TGTGCCAGCACCTACCAGGACCAGGGGAACACCATATATTTT
>NA|TRBV19|NA|TRBJ2-5
CASSTGWTASQETQYF
TGTGCCAGTAGTACGGGATGGACAGCTAGCCAAGAGACCCAGTACTTC
>NA|TRBV2|NA|TRBJ1-1
CASSPFNTEAFF
TGTGCCAGCAGCCCCTTTAACACTGAAGCTTTCTTT
>NA|TRBV28|TRBD1|TRBJ2-1
CASSWTGRYNEQFF
TGTGCCAGCAGTTGGACAGGTCGGTACAATGAGCAGTTCTTC
>NA|TRBV27|NA|TRBJ2-7
CASSLGRTYEQYF
TGTGCCAGCAGTTTGGGCAGGACCTACGAGCAGTACTTC
>NA|TRBV18|NA|TRBJ2-7
CASSKDKSYEQYF
TGTGCCAGCTCAAAGGACAAGTCCTACGAGCAGTACTTC
>NA|TRBV19|NA|TRBJ1-1
CASSTVNTEAFF
TGTGCCAGTTCTACGGTGAACACTGAAGCTTTCTTT
>NA|TRBV10-3|NA|TRBJ2-1
CAITPRVGTYNEQFF
TGTGCCATCACTCCGAGGGTCGGCACCTACAATGAGCAGTTCTTC
>NA|TRBV5-1|TRBD2|TRBJ2-1
CASSLVTSGRAEQFF
TGCGCCAGCAGCTTGGTGACTAGCGGGAGGGCCGAGCAGTTCTTC
>NA|TRBV28|TRBD2|TRBJ2-1
CASSLWYTSGSSYNEQFF
TGTGCCAGCAGTTTATGGTACACTAGCGGTAGCTCCTACAATGAGCAGTTCTTC
>NA|TRBV5-5|NA|TRBJ1-3
CASSRGDVFSGNTIYF
TGTGCCAGCAGCCGAGGCGACGTCTTCTCTGGAAACACCATATATTTT
>NA|TRBV7-9|TRBD1|TRBJ2-5
CASSPGQGGQETQYF
TGTGCCAGCAGCCCCGGACAGGGCGGCCAAGAGACCCAGTACTTC
>NA|TRBV6-5|TRBD2|TRBJ2-7
CASRTWGGSSYEQYF
TGTGCCAGCAGGACGTGGGGCGGGAGCTCCTACGAGCAGTACTTC